This TCR beta chain is drawn from a study of blood T cell repertoires in COVID-19. Looking at the study overall: Sample material is recorded as cDNA or gDNA derived from T cells, B-cell-depleted T cells, or PBMCs.

The CDR3 covers 13 residues. V was clipped by 5 bases and J by 0 bases, with 8 bases between them. CDR1 and CDR2 from the germline V gene are SGHRS and YFSETQ. Using immunoSEQ multiplex PCR, the repertoire was profiled, and TCRdb retains in-frame clones only, with some absent. The repertoire includes a few hundred thousand clones, 75% to 90% of them detected once, and 2.5% to 3.5% sits in the top ten. This TCR was recovered from a woman in her twenties or thirties with active or convalescent COVID-19. This rearrangement joins TRBV5-1 to TRBJ1-2; D unresolved. Material: peripheral blood. In DNA form, the CDR3 reads TGCGCCAGCAGACCCGGTGCTAACTATGGCTACACCTTC. It translates to CASRPGANYGYTF.